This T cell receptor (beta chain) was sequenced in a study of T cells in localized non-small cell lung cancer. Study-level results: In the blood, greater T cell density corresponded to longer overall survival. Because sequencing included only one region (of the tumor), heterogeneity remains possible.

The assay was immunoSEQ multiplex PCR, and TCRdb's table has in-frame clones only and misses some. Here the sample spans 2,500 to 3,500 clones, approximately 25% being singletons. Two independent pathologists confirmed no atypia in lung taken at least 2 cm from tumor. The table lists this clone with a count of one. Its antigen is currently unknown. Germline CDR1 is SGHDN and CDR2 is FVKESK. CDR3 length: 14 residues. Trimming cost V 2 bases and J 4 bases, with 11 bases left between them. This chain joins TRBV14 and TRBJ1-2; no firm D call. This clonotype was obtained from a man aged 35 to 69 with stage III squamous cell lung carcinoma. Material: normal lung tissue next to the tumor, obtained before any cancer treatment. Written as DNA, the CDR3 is TGTGCCAGCAGCCAACTAACTCTGGGCTATGGCTACACCTTC. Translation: CASSQLTLGYGYTF.